This T cell receptor (beta chain) is drawn from a study of shared clonotypes between healthy human individuals. Study context: Each donor contributed plates that comprised three CD4 naive, three CD4 memory, two CD8 naive and one CD8 memory.

With respect to this clone: Its target is not known.

Measured with immunoSEQ multiplex PCR; TCRdb has only the in-frame clones, and not every one. The sample has millions of clones, around 95% seen once. Trimming cost V 5 bases and J 8 bases, with 15 bases left between them. The CDR3 runs 13 residues. Germline lookup yields CDR1 KGHSH and CDR2 LQKENI. Study outcomes and limitations: Clonotypes which were not shared had lower generation probabilities than clonotypes that all four donors shared. Sharing of clonotypes among donors was expected to vary with sequencing depth. Compared with memory subsets, naive subsets generally had larger estimated richness.

The TCR sequence derives from a man between 18 and 29 years old in good health. The sequencing sample was made of naive CD4+ T cells sorted from blood. The subset is: CD45RA+ positively selected. The chain is built from TRBV18 and TRBJ1-2, with D possibly being TRBD1 (5 bases). In nucleotides, the CDR3 is TGTGCCAGCTCAACTAGACAGCGCCGGGGCTACACCTTC. It translates to CASSTRQRRGYTF.